Shown below are 2 T cell receptor beta chains from a single sample sequenced in a study of blood T cell repertoires in COVID-19. The repertoire was sequenced with immunoSEQ multiplex PCR; TCRdb's copy has only in-frame clones and lacks some. The data contain 200,000 to 250,000 clones, around 84% of them singletons. Sequencing input: peripheral blood. All receptors derive from a young man with active or convalescent COVID-19.

The chain recombines TRBV21-1 with TRBJ2-5; no check of the table's D call, TRBD1, against the DNA was made. TRBV21-1 is noted as a pseudogene. This CDR3 has 16 amino acids. The CDR3 sequence is CASSKRGHTREETQYF. CDR3 in DNA: TGTGCCAGCAGCAAAAGGGGACATACACGAGAAGAGACCCAGTACTTC.

This sequence joins TRBV10-1 and TRBJ1-4; a possible D gene is TRBD1 (6 bases). With 8 bases removed from V and 10 bases from J, the gap between germline ends came to 29 bases. CDR1 is WNHNN and CDR2 is SYGVQD in the germline V gene (reference sequence). The CDR3 is 17 amino acids. The CDR3 sequence: CASHRELDTRMKRKLFF. As DNA, the CDR3 is TGCGCCAGCCACAGGGAGTTGGACACTAGAATGAAAAGAAAACTGTTTTTT.